The 15 T cell receptor beta chains listed next were all sequenced from one sample in a study of beta chain features in type 1 diabetes. Findings and limits, study-wide: People with Type 1 diabetes carried modestly yet significantly shorter TCRB CDR3s in all four CD4+ subsets.

Sequenced material consisted of expressed TCRB transcripts (all of the isolated RNA was reverse transcribed). Profiling relied on immunoSEQ multiplex PCR, and the TCRdb table lists in-frame clones only, not all of them. Of hundreds of thousands of clones listed, over 12% are singletons. Their recognized antigens are unknown. Sequencing used naive CD4+ T cells from blood. These receptors all come from a man in his late teens or twenties with type 1 diabetes.

J is TRBJ2-1 and V is TRBV2; unclear D gene. This CDR3 has 14 amino acids. V was trimmed by 6 bases and J by 5 bases, leaving 14 bases between them. Germline CDR1 SNHLY, CDR2 FYNNEI. CDR3 protein: CASRNLRENNEQFF. Written as DNA, the CDR3 is TGTGCCAGCAGGAACTTAAGGGAAAACAATGAGCAGTTCTTC.

This clone was detected only a few times. The V gene is TRBV9, the J gene TRBJ2-5; either TRBD1 or TRBD2 may fit D (5 bases each). The CDR3 covers 15 residues. Germline CDR1 reads SGDLS; CDR2 reads YYNGEE. Trimming removed 1 base at V and 4 bases at J, with 14 bases between. The CDR3 region has the DNA TGTGCCAGCAGCGTAACCGGGACGTGGGGAGAGACCCAGTACTTC. It encodes CASSVTGTWGETQYF.

This clone appeared a few times. The J gene is TRBJ2-7, the V gene TRBV7-9, with D hard to call. The germline V gene has CDR1 SEHNR and CDR2 FQNEAQ (reference sequence). CDR3 length: 14 residues. V shed 3 bases and J shed 2 bases, with 11 bases lying between them. This CDR3 reads CASSLGQRPYEQYF. The CDR3 region has the DNA TGTGCCAGCAGCTTGGGTCAGCGTCCCTACGAGCAGTACTTC.

This clone was counted only a few times. This chain links TRBV18 with TRBJ1-3; no clear D. The CDR3 has 16 amino acids. V lost 1 base and J lost 1, with 11 bases in between. Germline loops: CDR1 KGHSH, CDR2 LQKENI. CDR3 nucleotide sequence: TGTGCCAGCTCACCACGAGGGCTCAGATCTGGAAACACCATATATTTT. Translating it yields CASSPRGLRSGNTIYF.

The sample holds a few counts of this clone. The chain combines TRBV14 with TRBJ2-3; 8 nucleotides align to TRBD2. The CDR3 runs to 17 residues. Germline V gene sequence: CDR1 SGHDN, CDR2 FVKESK. The J segment lost 1 base and the V segment lost 4 bases, leaving 10 bases of the junction unmatched. The CDR3 DNA is TGTGCCAGCAGCCGAAGGAGGCATAGCGGGGGCACAGATACGCAGTATTTT. Translating it yields CASSRRRHSGGTDTQYF.

This clone was counted only a few times. This chain links TRBV6-1 with TRBJ2-7; 8 bases align to TRBD1. Germline trimming cut 4 bases from V and 2 bases from J; bases unmatched to any gene: 7. This CDR3 comprises 15 residues. Germline values: CDR1 MNHNS, CDR2 SASEGT. The DNA for the CDR3 is TGTGCCAGCAGTGGAGGACAGGGCAGGACCTACGAGCAGTACTTC. It yields the protein CASSGGQGRTYEQYF.

This clone was counted between two and nine times. V usage is TRBV7-2 and J usage is TRBJ2-1; the D is unclear. The germline V gene has CDR1 SGHTA and CDR2 FQGNSA. The V end was cut by 5 bases, the J end by 7 bases, with 9 bases between. This CDR3 contains 12 residues. The CDR3 sequence: CASSTYLNEQFF. CDR3 DNA sequence: TGTGCCAGCAGCACCTACTTGAATGAGCAGTTCTTC. The whole variable domain, filled in from reference TRBV7-2 and TRBJ2-1, reads GAGVSQSPSNKVTEKGKDVELRCDPISGHTALYWYRQSLGQGLEFLIYFQGNSAPDKSGLPSDRFSAERTGGSVSTLTIQRTQQEDSAVYLCASSTYLNEQFFGPGTRLTVL.

This clone was seen a few times. This chain uses TRBV13 with TRBJ2-5; 7 bases map to TRBD2. V shed 2 bases and J 6 bases; nucleotides not matched to a gene: 9. Germline CDR1 is PRHDT and CDR2 is FYEKMQ (reference sequence). This CDR3 contains 15 residues. In DNA form, the CDR3 reads TGTGCCAGCAGCTTAAGGGCGGGAGAGGTTCAGACCCAGTACTTC. It translates to CASSLRAGEVQTQYF.

The chain employs TRBV7-2 and TRBJ1-6, with D unclear. From germline, CDR1 is SGHTA and CDR2 FQGNSA. This CDR3 contains 18 residues. Trimming stripped 4 bases from V and 0 bases from J, with 16 bases between. The CDR3 spells CASSSRTVFSSYNSPLHF. In DNA, the CDR3 is TGTGCCAGCAGCTCCCGAACTGTATTCAGCTCCTATAATTCACCCCTCCACTTT.

The CDR3 spells CASSEGRSWTGSADTQYF. DNA of the CDR3: TGTGCCAGCAGTGAAGGCAGGAGTTGGACAGGGTCCGCAGATACGCAGTATTTT. The chain carries TRBV6-1 and TRBJ2-3; 8 bases fit TRBD1. The V gene end was trimmed by 1 base and the J gene end by 4 bases; junction bases not matched to a gene: 13. The germline CDR1 and CDR2 sequences are MNHNS and SASEGT. This CDR3 is built from 18 residues.

This chain connects TRBV7-9 to TRBJ2-5, with D hard to call. The CDR3 contains 14 residues. Trimming took 5 bases from V and 5 from J, leaving 15 bases between them. The V gene's germline CDR1 is SEHNR and CDR2 FQNEAQ (reference sequence). CDR3 residues: CASSPQTVWETQYF. The CDR3 DNA sequence: TGTGCCAGCAGCCCTCAAACCGTCTGGGAGACCCAGTACTTC.

This clone has a handful of counts. V is TRBV5-1 and J is TRBJ2-2, with 9 bases identical to TRBD2. Trimming took 4 bases from V and 4 from J; bases not matched to a gene: 8. The CDR3 extends over 16 amino acids. CDR1 SGHRS and CDR2 YFSETQ come from the germline V gene. The CDR3 loop reads CASSPRSGRGTGELFF. The CDR3 nucleotides read TGCGCCAGCAGCCCACGTAGCGGGAGAGGCACCGGGGAGCTGTTTTTT.

The rearrangement uses TRBV2 and TRBJ2-2; D uncertain. Germline CDR1 is SNHLY and CDR2 is FYNNEI. This CDR3 is built from 12 residues. V lost 5 bases and J 3 bases, leaving 4 bases between the germline ends. DNA of the CDR3: TGTGCCAGCAGTATGCACACCGGGGAGCTGTTTTTT. Its translation: CASSMHTGELFF.

The table lists this clone with a count of one. V is TRBV5-6 and J is TRBJ1-1; 9 positions match TRBD1. In germline, CDR1 is SGHDT, CDR2 YYEEEE. CDR3 length: 14 amino acids. The junction had 6 bases not matched to a gene; V was cut back by 4 bases and J by 5 bases. The CDR3 DNA reads as TGTGCCAGCAGCGCCGGACAGGGGATGACTGAAGCTTTCTTT. The encoded protein is CASSAGQGMTEAFF.

The J gene is TRBJ2-7, the V gene TRBV4-1; perhaps TRBD2 as D (5 bases). The CDR3 length is 15 residues. Trimming stripped 0 bases from V and 4 bases from J, with 13 bases between. Germline V gene sequence: CDR1 MGHRA, CDR2 YSYEKL. CDR3 coding DNA: TGCGCCAGCAGCCAAGATCCCGGGGAATGGTACGAGCAGTACTTC. Residues: CASSQDPGEWYEQYF.